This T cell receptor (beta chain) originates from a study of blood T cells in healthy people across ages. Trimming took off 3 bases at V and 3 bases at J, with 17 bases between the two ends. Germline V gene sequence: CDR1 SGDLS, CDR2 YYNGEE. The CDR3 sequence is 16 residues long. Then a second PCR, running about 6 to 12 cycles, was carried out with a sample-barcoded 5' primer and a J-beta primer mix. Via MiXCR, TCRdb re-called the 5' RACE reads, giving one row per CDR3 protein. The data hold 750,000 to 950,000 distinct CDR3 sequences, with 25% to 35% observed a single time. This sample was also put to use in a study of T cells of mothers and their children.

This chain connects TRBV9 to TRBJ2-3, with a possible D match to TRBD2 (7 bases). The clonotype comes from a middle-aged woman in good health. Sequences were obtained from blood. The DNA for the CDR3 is TGTGCCAGCAGCGCCACTCCTAGGGGGGGAACAGATACGCAGTATTTT. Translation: CASSATPRGGTDTQYF.